Listed here are 28 T cell receptor beta chains from one sample, sequenced in a study of CD8+ T cells in alopecia areata. Treatment described: oral pan-JAK inhibitor, 5-10 mg twice daily. It was cDNA, reverse transcribed from extracted RNA, that served as the sequencing template. The table came from immunoSEQ multiplex PCR; TCRdb's copy has only in-frame clones and leaves some out. The sample lists 170,000 or so clones; roughly three fifths were seen once. This material consisted of CD8+ T cells sorted from blood, taken at week 24, from a patient treated with tofacitinib. These TCRs come from a human donor with alopecia areata.

The V call is TRBV5-1, the J call TRBJ1-2, with D hard to call. This CDR3 has 12 amino acids. From germline, CDR1 is SGHRS and CDR2 YFSETQ. Trimming shortened V by 2 bases and J by 8 bases, and 10 bases separated the two germline ends. This CDR3 is CASSFRRRGYTF. The CDR3 nucleotides are TGCGCCAGCAGCTTCCGACGACGGGGCTACACCTTC.

The chain uses TRBV5-6 and TRBJ2-7; 10 bases are a match to TRBD2. Germline CDR1 reads SGHDT; CDR2 reads YYEEEE. CDR3 length: 15 amino acids. V trimming: 4 bases; J trimming: 2 bases; junction bases outside the gene matches: 6. CDR3 residues: CASSQLAGGTYEQYF. CDR3 in DNA: TGTGCCAGCAGCCAATTAGCGGGGGGAACCTACGAGCAGTACTTC.

The V and J genes are TRBV9 and TRBJ2-1; no clear D gene. The length of the CDR3 is 12 residues. Trimming pared 1 base from V and 9 bases from J, leaving 8 bases between. Germline assignment: CDR1 SGDLS and CDR2 YYNGEE. DNA for the CDR3: TGTGCCAGCAGCGTACGCCCTGCTGAGCAGTTCTTC. Translation gives CASSVRPAEQFF.

The V call is TRBV30, the J call TRBJ2-1, with a possible D match to TRBD1 (5 bases). Germline loops: CDR1 GTSNPN, CDR2 SVGIG (reference sequence). The V and J ends lost 2 bases and 6 bases respectively, with 8 bases between them. The CDR3 runs to 12 residues. CDR3 bases: TGTGCCTGGAGTTGGGGCTTCAATGAGCAGTTCTTC. Amino acids: CAWSWGFNEQFF.

This clone was found once. The chain uses TRBV4-1 and TRBJ2-1; D ambiguous. Per the germline V gene, CDR1 is MGHRA and CDR2 is YSYEKL. Between the trimmed V and J ends, which lost 3 bases and 4 bases, there was a span of 16 bases. The CDR3 has 16 amino acids. CDR3 residues: CASSQELIVGYNEQFF. CDR3 nucleotides: TGCGCCAGCAGCCAGGAGTTGATTGTCGGTTACAATGAGCAGTTCTTC.

V is TRBV27 and J is TRBJ1-5, with D maybe TRBD1 (5 bases). The V end was cut by 1 base, the J end by 5 bases, with 9 bases between. The V gene's germline CDR1 is MNHEY and CDR2 SMNVEV (reference sequence). There are 14 residues in the CDR3. This CDR3 reads CASSLFRGDQPQHF. The CDR3 coding sequence is TGTGCCAGCAGTTTATTTCGGGGGGATCAGCCCCAGCATTTT.

The chain recombines TRBV4-1 with TRBJ2-2, with D unclear. V was trimmed by 6 bases and J by 5 bases, leaving 19 bases between them. This CDR3 is 16 amino acids long. Germline lookup yields CDR1 MGHRA and CDR2 YSYEKL. CDR3 coding DNA: TGCGCCAGCAGTCTCGCCGAATATGGTGGAACCGGGGAGCTGTTTTTT. This gives the protein CASSLAEYGGTGELFF.

The chain carries TRBV2 and TRBJ2-4; TRBD2 is a possible D gene (6 bases). Between the trimmed V and J ends, which lost 2 bases and 8 bases, there was a span of 19 bases. The CDR3 length is 16 residues. Germline loops: CDR1 SNHLY, CDR2 FYNNEI. DNA for the CDR3: TGTGCCAGCAGTGAACTTCGGGGGAGCAAACGAGACATTCAGTACTTC. Amino acids: CASSELRGSKRDIQYF.

The gene calls are TRBV27 and TRBJ1-1; no definite D call. Germline V lookup: CDR1 MNHEY, CDR2 SMNVEV (reference sequence). CDR3 length: 13 residues. The V end was cut by 1 base, the J end by 0 bases, with 3 bases between. CDR3 sequence (DNA): TGTGCCAGCAGTTTATTATTGAACACTGAAGCTTTCTTT. It is translated as CASSLLLNTEAFF.

The chain recombines TRBV19 with TRBJ2-5, with a tentative D call TRBD2 (6 bases). Germline CDR1 and CDR2: LNHDA and SQIVND (reference sequence). Trimming removed 10 bases from V and 2 bases from J, with 14 bases in between. This CDR3 is built from 13 residues. The CDR3 DNA reads as TGTGCCACCCAATCTGGGGGGCAAGAGACCCAGTACTTC. It encodes CATQSGGQETQYF.

This clone has a single count. The gene calls are TRBV7-9 and TRBJ1-1, with D uncertain. CDR1 is SEHNR and CDR2 is FQNEAQ in the germline V gene (reference sequence). The V and J ends lost 3 bases and 4 bases respectively, with 6 bases between them. The CDR3 length is 12 residues. This chain's CDR3 is CASSLGSTEAFF. The DNA for the CDR3 is TGTGCCAGCAGCTTGGGGTCCACTGAAGCTTTCTTT. The entire variable domain, with the rest obtained from reference TRBV7-9 and TRBJ1-1, is as follows: DTGVSQNPRHKITKRGQNVTFRCDPISEHNRLYWYRQTLGQGPEFLTYFQNEAQLEKSRLLSDRFSAERPKGSFSTLEIQRTEQGDSAMYLCASSLGSTEAFFGQGTRLTVV.

The CDR3 spells CASSEEAYGYTF. The CDR3 nucleotides read TGTGCCAGCAGCGAGGAGGCCTATGGCTACACCTTC. This chain joins TRBV9 and TRBJ1-2; D not certain. CDR1 and CDR2 from the germline V gene are SGDLS and YYNGEE. V lost 3 bases to trimming and J lost 4 bases, with 7 bases between them. The length of the CDR3 is 12 residues.

The rearrangement uses TRBV2 and TRBJ2-7; D remains unclear. This CDR3 spans 12 amino acids. Trimming took off 5 bases at V and 3 bases at J, with 8 bases between the two ends. Germline CDR1 SNHLY, CDR2 FYNNEI. CDR3 bases: TGTGCCAGCAGTTCGGAACTCTACGAGCAGTACTTC. Encoded protein: CASSSELYEQYF. The complete variable domain, with remaining parts taken from reference TRBV2 and TRBJ2-7, reads EPEVTQTPSHQVTQMGQEVILRCVPISNHLYFYWYRQILGQKVEFLVSFYNNEISEKSEIFDDQFSVERPDGSNFTLKIRSTKLEDSAMYFCASSSELYEQYFGPGTRLTVT.

This clone was counted between two and nine times. The rearrangement uses TRBV4-1 and TRBJ2-2; no reliable D call. The V gene lost 3 bases and the J gene lost 5 bases, with 7 bases spanning the gap. This CDR3 comprises 13 residues. Germline V gene lookup returns CDR1 MGHRA and CDR2 YSYEKL. The CDR3 spells CASSQGITGELFF. As DNA, the CDR3 is TGCGCCAGCAGCCAGGGAATTACCGGGGAGCTGTTTTTT.

The chain recombines TRBV30 with TRBJ2-3; D not certain. Trimming took off 3 bases at V and 2 bases at J, with 9 bases between the two ends. CDR1 and CDR2 from the germline V gene are GTSNPN and SVGIG (reference sequence). The CDR3 runs 13 residues. The CDR3 here is CAWSNGITDTQYF. CDR3 nucleotide sequence: TGTGCCTGGAGCAACGGAATCACAGATACGCAGTATTTT.

This rearrangement joins TRBV2 to TRBJ2-7, with D hard to call. The germline V gene encodes CDR1 SNHLY and CDR2 FYNNEI. The CDR3 runs 10 residues. V lost 8 bases, J lost 4 bases, and 6 bases lay in between. The CDR3 region has the DNA TGTGCCAGCTCTATGTACGAGCAGTACTTC. Translating gives CASSMYEQYF.

The chain joins TRBV29-1 to TRBJ1-3; TRBD1 agrees at 11 bases. V was pared by 5 bases and J by 1 base, with 4 bases of the junction left unmatched. Germline CDR1 reads SQVTM; CDR2 reads ANQGSEA. The CDR3 contains 15 residues. The CDR3 spells CSVRGQGESGNTIYF. As DNA, the CDR3 is TGCAGCGTTCGGGGACAGGGGGAATCTGGAAACACCATATATTTT. Full variable domain (missing parts from reference TRBV29-1 and TRBJ1-3): SAVISQKPSRDICQRGTSLTIQCQVDSQVTMMFWYRQQPGQSLTLIATANQGSEATYESGFVIDKFPISRPNLTFSTLTVSNMSPEDSSIYLCSVRGQGESGNTIYFGEGSWLTVV.

The rearrangement joins TRBV23-1 to TRBJ1-5; D not certain. TRBV23-1 is flagged as an ORF with uncertain function. V dropped 7 bases and J dropped 7 bases, with 14 bases sitting between them. This CDR3 is built from 13 residues. The CDR3 reads CASNQKGIQPQHF. DNA of the CDR3: TGCGCCAGCAACCAGAAGGGTATACAGCCCCAGCATTTT.

The chain couples TRBV2 to TRBJ2-7; D remains ambiguous. Per the germline V gene, CDR1 is SNHLY and CDR2 is FYNNEI. The V end was cut by 7 bases, the J end by 3 bases, with 4 bases between. The CDR3 runs to 10 residues. CDR3 in amino acids: CASNGYEQYF. The CDR3 bases are TGTGCCAGCAACGGCTACGAGCAGTACTTC. The variable domain in full, with the rest retrieved from reference TRBV2 and TRBJ2-7, is EPEVTQTPSHQVTQMGQEVILRCVPISNHLYFYWYRQILGQKVEFLVSFYNNEISEKSEIFDDQFSVERPDGSNFTLKIRSTKLEDSAMYFCASNGYEQYFGPGTRLTVT.

The gene calls are TRBV27 and TRBJ2-4; the D is unclear. In germline, CDR1 is MNHEY, CDR2 SMNVEV (reference sequence). The CDR3 has 12 amino acids. Between the trimmed V and J ends, which lost 5 bases and 6 bases, there was a span of 8 bases. CDR3 nucleotide sequence: TGTGCCAGCAGTATGGGGTCAAACATTCAGTACTTC. Amino acids: CASSMGSNIQYF.

V is TRBV12-5 and J is TRBJ1-2; the D gene is possibly TRBD1 (6 bases). The V gene's germline CDR1 is LGHNT and CDR2 FRNRAP. The CDR3 is 15 residues long. V was clipped by 7 bases and J by 4 bases, with 19 bases between them. The CDR3 here is CASAKDSGSFYGYTF. CDR3 nucleotide sequence: TGTGCTAGTGCCAAGGACAGTGGATCCTTCTATGGCTACACCTTC.

The CDR3 sequence is CASSPTASGGDTQYF. In nucleotides, the CDR3 is TGTGCCAGCAGCCCCACGGCGAGCGGGGGGGATACGCAGTATTTT. The chain couples TRBV9 to TRBJ2-3, with 9 nucleotides matching TRBD2. V shed 4 bases, J shed 6 bases, and the junction held 9 bases outside the gene matches. Germline values: CDR1 SGDLS, CDR2 YYNGEE. The CDR3 contains 15 residues. Full variable domain (remainder filled in from reference TRBV9 and TRBJ2-3): DSGVTQTPKHLITATGQRVTLRCSPRSGDLSVYWYQQSLDQGLQFLIQYYNGEERAKGNILERFSAQQFPDLHSELNLSSLELGDSALYFCASSPTASGGDTQYFGPGTRLTVL.

The CDR3 here is CATSSGQSYEQYF. As DNA, the CDR3 is TGTGCCACCAGCAGCGGACAGTCCTACGAGCAGTACTTC. V and J are TRBV15 and TRBJ2-7; TRBD1 might be the D (6 bases). The germline gives CDR1 LNHNV, CDR2 YYDKDF (reference sequence). V was pared by 3 bases and J by 1 base, with 7 bases between. The CDR3 length is 13 residues.

There are a few counts of this clone. This chain uses TRBV19 with TRBJ1-2; perhaps TRBD1 as D (5 bases). Trimming took off 8 bases at V and 8 bases at J, with 24 bases between the two ends. CDR1 is LNHDA, CDR2 SQIVND, per germline (reference sequence). The CDR3 has 15 residues. In DNA form, the CDR3 reads TGTGCCAGTGGAACCGACTACGCCTACCGGGGGGGCTACACCTTC. It is translated as CASGTDYAYRGGYTF. Full variable domain (rest looked up from reference TRBV19 and TRBJ1-2): DGGITQSPKYLFRKEGQNVTLSCEQNLNHDAMYWYRQDPGQGLRLIYYSQIVNDFQKGDIAEGYSVSREKKESFPLTVTSAQKNPTAFYLCASGTDYAYRGGYTFGSGTRLTVV.

V gene TRBV19 combines with J gene TRBJ2-7, with D possibly TRBD2 on 6 matching bases. V dropped 7 bases and J dropped 3 bases, with 13 bases sitting between them. Germline CDR1 LNHDA, CDR2 SQIVND (reference sequence). The CDR3 is 13 residues long. This chain's CDR3 is CASMGSGVYEQYF. In nucleotides, the CDR3 is TGTGCCAGTATGGGGTCGGGGGTCTACGAGCAGTACTTC.

V gene TRBV29-1 combines with J gene TRBJ1-1; tentative D call: TRBD1 (6 bases). Germline CDR1 is SQVTM and CDR2 is ANQGSEA. With 0 bases removed from V and 7 bases from J, the gap between germline ends came to 12 bases. This CDR3 contains 13 residues. CDR3 sequence: CSVEEGTPGEAFF. In DNA form, the CDR3 reads TGCAGCGTTGAAGAAGGGACACCGGGTGAAGCTTTCTTT.

The chain uses TRBV13 and TRBJ2-6, with 8 bases matching TRBD1. The CDR3 length is 17 residues. V shed 5 bases, J shed 5 bases, and the junction held 11 bases outside the gene matches. Germline values: CDR1 PRHDT, CDR2 FYEKMQ (reference sequence). The CDR3, as DNA: TGTGCCAGCAGCACCCGGGACAGGCGGTCCTGGGCCAACGTCCTGACTTTC. It specifies CASSTRDRRSWANVLTF.

This clone was counted between two and nine times. This rearrangement joins TRBV27 to TRBJ2-5; D not certain. V lost 4 bases and J 5 bases, leaving 5 bases between the germline ends. The V gene's germline CDR1 is MNHEY and CDR2 SMNVEV (reference sequence). The CDR3 is 11 residues long. CDR3 protein: CASSYRETQYF. The DNA for the CDR3 is TGTGCCAGCAGTTACCGGGAGACCCAGTACTTC.